This T cell receptor (beta chain) came from a study of breast tumors, draining lymph nodes, adjacent tissues. Findings of the study overall: Most tumor T cells seemingly derive from lymph node, then expand in tumor. Tumor T cell lymph node origin was a supported hypothesis, not proven. Tumor and nontumor repertoires were significantly more similar in luminal-like than in basal-like breast cancer. Tumor TCR diversity was below lymph nodes but above nontumor tissue.

Ten or more counts support this clonotype. Its cognate antigen is unknown. TCRdb reprocessed the multiplex PCR reads with MiXCR, giving one entry per CDR3 protein. The sample shows 66,000 or so distinct CDR3 sequences, around two fifths of them seen only once. The CDR3 sequence is 12 residues long. The V gene lost 5 bases and the J gene lost 6 bases, with 8 bases spanning the gap. CDR1 and CDR2 from the germline V gene are SGHAT and FQNNGV. The source of this sequence is a female donor with breast cancer. Some clones in this sample may be carry-over from other donors' samples. Sequencing was performed on breast tumor tissue. This chain links TRBV11-2 with TRBJ2-1, with D unclear. The CDR3 nucleotides are TGTGCCAGCAGCCTTGTCACCAATGAGCAGTTCTTC. Protein sequence: CASSLVTNEQFF.